Detailed here is one TCR beta chain. The sample originates from a study of blood T cell repertoires in COVID-19. At the level of the study: The study drew acute and convalescent COVID-19 samples from the United States, Italy and Spain. Sources were T cells, B-cell-depleted T cells, or PBMCs; the material itself was cDNA or gDNA.

Germline V gene sequence: CDR1 LGHDT, CDR2 YNNKEL (reference sequence). Trimming removed 1 base from V and 5 bases from J; junction bases left unmatched: 2. This CDR3 has 16 amino acids. Study processing details: Reference gene primer amplification gave estimated nucleated cell counts. The data were produced by immunoSEQ multiplex PCR, yet TCRdb's version contains in-frame clones alone and is incomplete. The DNA gave D and trimming, while V, J and clone size come from that table. The top ten clones hold roughly a fifth of a sample with about 75,000 clones, 88% of them seen once. The sequenced sample consisted of peripheral blood. The gene calls are TRBV3-1 (or the pseudogene TRBV3-2) and TRBJ2-2, with 12 positions matching TRBD2. The source is a human donor in a cohort sampled during active COVID-19. The CDR3 loop is CASSQGTSGRTGELFF. In nucleotides, the CDR3 is TGTGCCAGCAGCCAAGGAACTAGCGGGAGGACCGGGGAGCTGTTTTTT.